One sample yielded the 25 T cell receptor beta chains listed below, sequenced in a study of vaccination effects on CD4 cells after COVID-19. The protocol was immunoSEQ multiplex PCR, while the TCRdb copy is restricted to in-frame clones and leaves out a portion. This table holds around 60,000 clones, around three quarters found once. For these receptors, no antigen is known. Following a roughly 11-day culture, CD4+ T cells were purified. The sequencing used CD4+ T cells from PBMCs cultured without peptide, collected before COVID-19 vaccination. These receptors were obtained from a human donor who received a COVID-19 vaccine.

As DNA, the CDR3 is TGTGCCAGCAGCTTGGACAGGGACAATTCACCCCTCCACTTT. Translated, it gives CASSLDRDNSPLHF. The rearrangement uses TRBV5-4 and TRBJ1-6, with D possibly being TRBD1 (6 bases). V lost 0 bases and J lost 7, with 8 bases in between. The CDR3 covers 14 residues. CDR1 and CDR2 (germline): SGHNT, YYREEE (reference sequence).

This clone was found once. The chain carries TRBV5-6 and TRBJ2-5, with 8 bases that match TRBD1. Germline values: CDR1 SGHDT, CDR2 YYEEEE. The CDR3 sequence is 15 residues long. Unmatched junction bases numbered 7, after V lost 4 bases and J lost 2 bases. The CDR3 bases are TGTGCCAGCAGCCCCGACAGGGGAATACAAGAGACCCAGTACTTC. Its protein product is CASSPDRGIQETQYF. The full variable domain, rest sourced from reference TRBV5-6 and TRBJ2-5, is DAGVTQSPTHLIKTRGQQVTLRCSPKSGHDTVSWYQQALGQGPQFIFQYYEEEERQRGNFPDRFSGHQFPNYSSELNVNALLLGDSALYLCASSPDRGIQETQYFGPGTRLLVL.

A remark on this clone: The junction differs from germline at one of its ends, possibly a read error. Other DNA sequences from this sample encode an identical CDR3 as well. The rearrangement uses TRBV18 and TRBJ1-2; 9 nucleotides match TRBD1. The CDR3 loop spans 13 amino acids. From germline, CDR1 is KGHSH and CDR2 LQKENI. The CDR3 spells CASSPQGANGYTF. DNA of the CDR3: TGTGCCAGCTCCCCACAGGGGGCGAATGGCTACACCTTC.

This clone was seen a handful of times. The genes are TRBV7-8 and TRBJ2-3; a weak D match, TRBD2 (5 bases). CDR3 length: 11 amino acids. The germline V and J ends were trimmed by 4 bases and 8 bases, with 7 bases remaining between them. CDR1 is SGHVS, CDR2 FQNEAQ, per germline. For the CDR3, the DNA is TGTGCCAGCAGCTCCGGGGTTACGCAGTATTTT. This translates into CASSSGVTQYF.

This clone was counted between two and nine times. The CDR3 region is CASSSGRNRETYGYTF. CDR3 coding DNA: TGTGCCAGCAGCTCGGGGAGAAACAGGGAGACTTATGGCTACACCTTC. J is TRBJ1-2 and V is TRBV9; D is possibly TRBD1 (6 bases). The CDR3 length is 16 residues. Trimming took off 4 bases at V and 5 bases at J, with 21 bases between the two ends. In germline, CDR1 is SGDLS, CDR2 YYNGEE.

The chain combines TRBV27 with TRBJ1-2; D remains unclear. In germline, CDR1 is MNHEY, CDR2 SMNVEV (reference sequence). V gave up 6 bases and J gave up 4 bases, with 18 bases separating them. The CDR3 length is 15 residues. CDR3 in DNA: TGTGCCAGCAGCGAAAGATTACACCACCCCTATGGCTACACCTTC. It yields the protein CASSERLHHPYGYTF.

The rearrangement uses TRBV6-5 and TRBJ2-7; D is uncertain. Trimming removed 10 bases from V and 3 bases from J, with 10 bases in between. CDR1 is MNHEY and CDR2 is SVGAGI in the germline V gene. CDR3 length equals 11 residues. The CDR3 bases are TGTGCCACCCGGGCACTCTACGAGCAGTACGTC. This sequence encodes CATRALYEQYV.

In DNA form, the CDR3 reads TGTGCCAGCAGCCATCCCCTTAGGGGACAGGGGGCGCAGGGTAACACCGGGGAGCTGTTTTTT. This codes for CASSHPLRGQGAQGNTGELFF. The rearrangement uses TRBV7-6 and TRBJ2-2, with TRBD1 identical over 12 bases. Germline-derived CDR1 and CDR2 are SGHVS and FNYEAQ. The junction had 18 bases not matched to a gene; V was cut back by 5 bases and J by 2 bases. The CDR3 is 21 amino acids.

The chain combines TRBV2 with TRBJ1-4; D might be TRBD1 (5 bases). Deletions cut 2 bases from V and 14 bases from J, with 21 bases between. Per germline, CDR1 SNHLY and CDR2 FYNNEI. This CDR3 contains 15 residues. The CDR3 nucleotides are TGTGCCAGCAGTGAACGGTCAGGCCCCCTGGGGCGCCTGTTTTTT. Encoded protein: CASSERSGPLGRLFF. Full variable domain (remainder filled in from reference TRBV2 and TRBJ1-4): EPEVTQTPSHQVTQMGQEVILRCVPISNHLYFYWYRQILGQKVEFLVSFYNNEISEKSEIFDDQFSVERPDGSNFTLKIRSTKLEDSAMYFCASSERSGPLGRLFFGSGTQLSVL.

This clone showed up just a few times. This chain connects TRBV7-9 to TRBJ1-1; D is undetermined. CDR1 and CDR2 from the germline V gene are SEHNR and FQNEAQ (reference sequence). This CDR3 contains 14 residues. Trimming removed 2 bases from V and 4 bases from J, with 11 bases in between. The CDR3 reads CASSLMGEGTEAFF. DNA for the CDR3: TGTGCCAGCAGCTTAATGGGAGAAGGCACTGAAGCTTTCTTT. The full variable domain, its missing parts supplied by reference TRBV7-9 and TRBJ1-1, is DTGVSQNPRHKITKRGQNVTFRCDPISEHNRLYWYRQTLGQGPEFLTYFQNEAQLEKSRLLSDRFSAERPKGSFSTLEIQRTEQGDSAMYLCASSLMGEGTEAFFGQGTRLTVV.

The rearrangement uses TRBV7-3 and TRBJ2-1; D may be TRBD1 (6 bases). The length of the CDR3 is 15 residues. V lost 3 bases and J lost 9, with 18 bases in between. Germline lookup yields CDR1 SGHTA and CDR2 FQGTGA. CDR3 loop: CASSFTGSEGSEQFF. The CDR3 bases are TGTGCCAGCAGCTTTACAGGGTCTGAGGGCAGTGAGCAGTTCTTC.

The chain carries TRBV6-5 and TRBJ1-5, with a tentative D call TRBD1 (5 bases). The germline V gene has CDR1 MNHEY and CDR2 SVGAGI. Trimming removed 5 bases from V and 7 bases from J, with 9 bases in between. CDR3 length: 12 residues. The CDR3 region has the DNA TGTGCCAGCAGTCAGGGTACGCAGCCCCAGCATTTT. Its protein product is CASSQGTQPQHF.

The chain employs TRBV7-9 and TRBJ2-5, with D perhaps assigned TRBD1 or TRBD2 (6 bases each). CDR1 and CDR2 from the germline V gene are SEHNR and FQNEAQ (reference sequence). V gave up 7 bases and J gave up 5 bases, with 14 bases separating them. The length of the CDR3 is 13 residues. CDR3 sequence (DNA): TGTGCCAGCACCGGGGGCCGTGGGGAGACCCAGTACTTC. Its translation is CASTGGRGETQYF.

V gene TRBV6-1 combines with J gene TRBJ2-2; TRBD1 might be the D (6 bases). The CDR3 is 16 residues long. CDR1 is MNHNS, CDR2 SASEGT, per germline. Trimming pared 3 bases from V and 4 bases from J, leaving 15 bases between. CDR3 nucleotides: TGTGCCAGCAGTGATCTAAAAAGGGGGTTCACCGGGGAGCTGTTTTTT. Translated: CASSDLKRGFTGELFF.

The J gene is TRBJ2-3, the V gene TRBV18, with D unclear. The CDR3 has 14 residues. Trimming took off 4 bases at V and 1 base at J, with 9 bases between the two ends. CDR1 KGHSH and CDR2 LQKENI come from the germline V gene. The CDR3: CASSLRARTDTQYF. DNA of the CDR3: TGTGCCAGCTCACTTCGGGCCCGCACAGATACGCAGTATTTT.

The chain joins TRBV19 to TRBJ2-7; D not resolved. Trimming pared 3 bases from V and 3 bases from J, leaving 9 bases between. The CDR3 totals 13 residues. Per the germline V gene, CDR1 is LNHDA and CDR2 is SQIVND (reference sequence). CDR3 residues: CASSMSVGYEQYV. The CDR3 DNA sequence: TGTGCCAGTAGTATGAGCGTGGGCTACGAGCAGTACGTC.

This sequence joins TRBV5-3 and TRBJ1-1; no firm D call. TRBV5-3 has ORF status, its function being uncertain. The CDR3 contains 13 residues. Deletions cut 4 bases from V and 6 bases from J, with 13 bases between. This chain's CDR3 is CARSPPGAPEAFF. CDR3 nucleotides: TGTGCCAGAAGCCCGCCGGGAGCCCCTGAAGCTTTCTTT.

This chain uses TRBV27 with TRBJ2-2; no clear D gene. The length of the CDR3 is 16 residues. V was cut by 7 bases and J by 6 bases, with 21 bases left in between. Germline-derived CDR1 and CDR2 are MNHEY and SMNVEV (reference sequence). The CDR3 nucleotides are TGTGCCAGCACATTTCTCCCCTTCCTAGGATCCGGGGAGCTGTTTTTT. Translated, it gives CASTFLPFLGSGELFF.

The V call is TRBV3-1 (or the pseudogene TRBV3-2), the J call TRBJ2-7, with 7 positions matching TRBD2. CDR1 is LGHDT and CDR2 is YNNKEL in the germline V gene (reference sequence). The CDR3 length is 17 residues. J gave up 3 bases and V 0 bases, and 11 bases lay outside the gene matches. DNA of the CDR3: TGTGCCAGCAGCCAAGATTTAAGCGGGACGCACCGCTACGAGCAGTACGTC. Translation gives CASSQDLSGTHRYEQYV.

The chain joins TRBV5-1 to TRBJ2-1, with D perhaps given as TRBD1 or TRBD2 (5 bases each). Germline V gene data show CDR1 as SGHRS and CDR2 as YFSETQ. The V gene lost 4 bases and the J gene lost 3 bases, with 11 bases spanning the gap. The length of the CDR3 is 14 residues. The CDR3 coding sequence is TGCGCCAGCAGCGGGGCGGGTGGCTACAATGAGCAGTTCTTC. It yields the protein CASSGAGGYNEQFF.

Here the CDR3 DNA reads TGCGCCAGCAGCCCCCGACAGAACACCGGGGAGCTGTTTTTT. Amino acids: CASSPRQNTGELFF. The gene calls are TRBV4-3 and TRBJ2-2; the D is unclear. Trimming stripped 4 bases from V and 1 base from J, with 7 bases between. This CDR3 has 14 amino acids. Per the germline V gene, CDR1 is LGHNA and CDR2 is YSLEER.

This clone was detected only a few times. The chain combines TRBV6-6 with TRBJ2-3; the D is unclear. The V end was cut by 0 bases, the J end by 2 bases, with 6 bases between. Per the germline V gene, CDR1 is MNHNY and CDR2 is SVGAGI (reference sequence). CDR3 length: 14 residues. The CDR3 loop is CASSYSGSTDTQYF. DNA for the CDR3: TGTGCCAGCAGTTACTCGGGCTCCACAGATACGCAGTATTTT.

This chain connects TRBV5-5 to TRBJ2-5; no firm D call. The CDR3 loop spans 13 amino acids. Trimming pared 2 bases from V and 2 bases from J, leaving 7 bases between. Germline CDR1 SGHKS, CDR2 YYEKEE (reference sequence). For the CDR3, the DNA is TGTGCCAGCAGCTTCCAGCCTCAAGAGACCCAGTACTTC. This codes for CASSFQPQETQYF.

This chain uses TRBV28 with TRBJ2-7; 7 nucleotides agree with TRBD1. Germline CDR1 reads MDHEN; CDR2 reads SYDVKM. Trimming took 6 bases from V and 1 from J; bases not matched to a gene: 6. The CDR3 totals 14 residues. The CDR3 DNA is TGTGCCAGCAGGCGACAGGGACAATCCTACGAGCAGTACGTC. Protein: CASRRQGQSYEQYV.

The chain combines TRBV5-1 with TRBJ1-6; no clear D gene. CDR3 length: 16 amino acids. Germline lookup yields CDR1 SGHRS and CDR2 YFSETQ. V was trimmed by 7 bases and J by 6 bases, leaving 20 bases between them. The CDR3 is CASAPTEAILNSPLHF. Here the CDR3 DNA reads TGCGCCAGCGCCCCGACTGAGGCAATCCTTAATTCACCCCTCCACTTT. The full variable domain, completed using reference TRBV5-1 and TRBJ1-6, is KAGVTQTPRYLIKTRGQQVTLSCSPISGHRSVSWYQQTPGQGLQFLFEYFSETQRNKGNFPGRFSGRQFSNSRSEMNVSTLELGDSALYLCASAPTEAILNSPLHFGNGTRLTVT.